The next 5 T cell receptor beta chains were all read from a single sample in a study of cytomegalovirus exposure and HLA in healthy donors (dated by TCRdb to between 2016 and 2019). Receptor libraries were prepared by the immunoSEQ multiplex PCR assay. The table comes from immuneACCESS by way of TCRdb, which keeps in-frame sequences with V and J called. Part of the clones is missing from these tables; in studies checked, under half for an unresolved V gene and the rest for unknown reasons. The sample table records around 150,000 clones; roughly 86% of these occur just once. The leading ten clones occupy about 9.3% of the sample. The specimen sequenced was PBMCs. These receptors were taken from a woman aged 18-29 years in good health and CMV-seropositive.

The genes are TRBV7-9 and TRBJ1-1; 8 positions agree with TRBD1. This CDR3 contains 16 residues. CDR1 is SEHNR, CDR2 FQNEAQ, per germline (reference sequence). Trimming at V came to 1 base and at J to 1 base, leaving 5 bases not matched to a gene. CDR3 DNA sequence: TGTGCCAGCAGCTTAGGGGCAGGGGGCCAGAACACTGAAGCTTTCTTT. This translates into CASSLGAGGQNTEAFF.

The table lists this clone with a count of one. The chain carries TRBV29-1 and TRBJ2-1; 9 bases match TRBD1. V shed 6 bases and J 4 bases; nucleotides not matched to a gene: 4. CDR3 size: 13 residues. The germline V gene has CDR1 SQVTM and CDR2 ANQGSEA. Written as DNA, the CDR3 is TGCAGCGTCCGGGACAGGGTTTACAATGAGCAGTTCTTC. This encodes CSVRDRVYNEQFF.

V is TRBV19 and J is TRBJ1-4; D is ambiguous. The CDR3 is made up of 15 amino acids. Deletions cut 6 bases from V and 8 bases from J, with 19 bases between. CDR1 and CDR2 (germline): LNHDA, SQIVND (reference sequence). CDR3 sequence: CASSRYGGVVEKLFF. CDR3 in DNA: TGTGCCAGTAGCCGGTACGGCGGCGTCGTGGAAAAACTGTTTTTT.

The chain uses TRBV10-3 and TRBJ2-7; TRBD2 matches 8 bases. CDR1 and CDR2 from the germline V gene are ENHRY and SYGVKD. V gave up 4 bases and J gave up 0 bases; unmatched junction bases: 8. The CDR3 has 16 residues. The CDR3 is CAISAHRGGVSYEQYF. The DNA for the CDR3 is TGTGCCATCAGTGCCCATCGGGGGGGGGTCTCCTACGAGCAGTACTTC.

The V and J genes are TRBV11-3 and TRBJ1-1; tentatively, D is TRBD1 (6 bases). V lost 6 bases and J lost 0, with 17 bases in between. CDR1 is SGHNT and CDR2 is YENEEA in the germline V gene. The CDR3 consists of 16 residues. The CDR3 loop is CASRLADRRMNTEAFF. DNA of the CDR3: TGTGCCAGCAGACTTGCTGACAGGCGAATGAACACTGAAGCTTTCTTT.